This T cell receptor (beta chain) appears in the sequencing data of a study of technical replicates of blood from several donors. Germline V gene data show CDR1 as LNHDA and CDR2 as SQIVND (reference sequence). The CDR3 spans 15 residues. The V end was cut by 1 base, the J end by 5 bases, with 12 bases between. Produced via immunoSEQ multiplex PCR; TCRdb's table is partial and in-frame only. The sample lists some 91,000 clones, around 95% occurring once. This receptor was obtained from a human donor in good health. Sequences were obtained from T cells isolated from PBMCs. V gene TRBV19 combines with J gene TRBJ2-1; a possible D gene is TRBD2 (5 bases). CDR3 sequence: CASSIAGGLHNEQFF. DNA of the CDR3: TGTGCCAGTAGTATAGCAGGAGGTCTGCACAATGAGCAGTTCTTC. The full variable domain, rest sourced from reference TRBV19 and TRBJ2-1, is DGGITQSPKYLFRKEGQNVTLSCEQNLNHDAMYWYRQDPGQGLRLIYYSQIVNDFQKGDIAEGYSVSREKKESFPLTVTSAQKNPTAFYLCASSIAGGLHNEQFFGPGTRLTVL.